This T cell receptor (beta chain) was retrieved from a study of T cell changes during pregnancy in multiple sclerosis. Generated by immunoSEQ multiplex PCR, the TCRdb table keeps only in-frame clones and is missing some. The sample consists of about 39,000 clones, over 75% of them appearing once. This clone was counted only a few times. Looked up from germline, CDR1 is SGDLS and CDR2 is YYNGEE. V shed 0 bases and J shed 0 bases, with 12 bases lying between them. The CDR3 totals 16 residues. Sequencing used CD4+ T cells from peripheral blood mononuclear cells, obtained in the first trimester of pregnancy. J is TRBJ1-1 and V is TRBV9, with D tentatively TRBD1 (6 bases). This clonotype was obtained from a female donor in good health, enrolled as a control in a pregnancy study. The CDR3 protein is CASSVAQGRMNTEAFF. Written as DNA, the CDR3 is TGTGCCAGCAGCGTAGCCCAGGGGCGGATGAACACTGAAGCTTTCTTT.